Following are 24 T cell receptor beta chains from one sample sequenced in a study of shared clonotypes between healthy human individuals. The table came from immunoSEQ multiplex PCR; TCRdb's copy has only in-frame clones and leaves some out. The table has under 600,000 clones, around 96% seen once. Sequencing was done on a sample of naive CD4+ T cells sorted from blood. As to subset: CD45RA+ positively selected. Source of these receptors: a woman between 25 and 40 years old in good health.

CDR3 coding DNA: TGTGCCAGCAGGGGAGAGAGACAGGGATCTTTTGGCTACACCTTC. Its protein is CASRGERQGSFGYTF. V usage is TRBV6-4 and J usage is TRBJ1-2; 7 nucleotides line up with TRBD1. The CDR3 runs 15 residues. J was trimmed by 7 bases and V by 6 bases; bases with no gene match: 14. Per the germline V gene, CDR1 is MRHNA and CDR2 is SNTAGT.

V is TRBV2 and J is TRBJ1-4; 8 bases agree with TRBD1. CDR1 is SNHLY, CDR2 FYNNEI, per germline. The CDR3 is 12 amino acids. V was pared by 8 bases and J by 7 bases, with 3 bases of the junction left unmatched. CDR3 sequence: CASQDRAEKLFF. In DNA form, the CDR3 reads TGTGCCAGCCAGGACAGGGCTGAAAAACTGTTTTTT.

The rearrangement links TRBV28 to TRBJ2-2; D gene uncertain. Looked up from germline, CDR1 is MDHEN and CDR2 is SYDVKM. V lost 5 bases and J 7 bases, leaving 11 bases between the germline ends. The CDR3 runs 13 residues. The CDR3 coding sequence is TGTGCCAGCAGTAACCCCTTTCTCGGGGAGCTGTTTTTT. Translated: CASSNPFLGELFF.

The gene calls are TRBV5-1 and TRBJ2-1, with 7 nucleotides matching TRBD2. The CDR3 sequence is 13 residues long. Germline trimming cut 4 bases from V and 6 bases from J; bases unmatched to any gene: 4. CDR1 and CDR2 from the germline V gene are SGHRS and YFSETQ. CDR3: CASSPGTTNEQFF. The CDR3 DNA follows: TGCGCCAGCAGCCCCGGGACTACCAATGAGCAGTTCTTC.

The genes are TRBV6-1 and TRBJ2-1; the match to TRBD2 covers 7 bases. Per the germline V gene, CDR1 is MNHNS and CDR2 is SASEGT. V lost 9 bases, J lost 1 base, and 9 bases stayed unmatched. The CDR3 length is 15 residues. CDR3 sequence: CASLLLLASYNEQFF. Here the CDR3 DNA reads TGTGCCAGTCTACTCCTACTAGCGTCCTACAATGAGCAGTTCTTC.

The CDR3 coding sequence is TGCAGTGCTAGAGGTTCGGAGGAGCAGTACTTC. As protein: CSARGSEEQYF. The chain links TRBV20-1 to TRBJ2-5; D is perhaps TRBD2 (5 bases). The germline gives CDR1 DFQATT, CDR2 SNEGSKA (reference sequence). This CDR3 spans 11 amino acids. The V gene lost 1 base and the J gene lost 11 bases, with 11 bases spanning the gap.

J is TRBJ2-7 and V is TRBV4-2; 9 nucleotides match TRBD2. CDR1 is LGHNA and CDR2 is YNFKEQ in the germline V gene. V gave up 1 base and J gave up 7 bases; unmatched junction bases: 8. The CDR3 has 15 amino acids. For the CDR3, the DNA is TGTGCCAGCAGCCAAGGGACTAGCGCCGCGGGTGAGCAGTACTTC. Encoded protein: CASSQGTSAAGEQYF.

Only one count was recorded for this clone. V usage is TRBV28 and J usage is TRBJ2-7, with TRBD2 as a possible D gene (6 bases). CDR1 and CDR2 (germline): MDHEN, SYDVKM. CDR3 size: 14 residues. Trimming removed 7 bases from V and 0 bases from J, with 13 bases in between. CDR3 protein: CASIQAGLSYEQYF. The CDR3, as DNA: TGTGCCAGCATTCAAGCGGGTCTCTCCTACGAGCAGTACTTC. The variable domain in full, completed from reference TRBV28 and TRBJ2-7, reads DVKVTQSSRYLVKRTGEKVFLECVQDMDHENMFWYRQDPGLGLRLIYFSYDVKMKEKGDIPEGYSVSREKKERFSLILESASTNQTSMYLCASIQAGLSYEQYFGPGTRLTVT.

CDR3 amino acids: CASSLEGRYEQYF. The DNA for the CDR3 is TGCGCCAGCAGCCTAGAGGGACGCTACGAGCAGTACTTC. This chain connects TRBV5-1 to TRBJ2-7, with D perhaps given as TRBD1 or TRBD2 (5 bases each). Trimming removed 4 bases at V and 3 bases at J, with 11 bases between. CDR1 is SGHRS and CDR2 is YFSETQ in the germline V gene. The CDR3 has 13 amino acids. The full variable domain, with the rest looked up from reference TRBV5-1 and TRBJ2-7, is KAGVTQTPRYLIKTRGQQVTLSCSPISGHRSVSWYQQTPGQGLQFLFEYFSETQRNKGNFPGRFSGRQFSNSRSEMNVSTLELGDSALYLCASSLEGRYEQYFGPGTRLTVT.

The V call is TRBV2, the J call TRBJ2-1, with D maybe TRBD1 (6 bases). V lost 7 bases and J 0 bases, leaving 16 bases between the germline ends. The germline CDR1 and CDR2 sequences are SNHLY and FYNNEI. This CDR3 region has 16 residues. CDR3 sequence reads: CASTKVGASSYNEQFF. Written as DNA, the CDR3 is TGTGCCAGCACCAAGGTGGGGGCGAGCTCCTACAATGAGCAGTTCTTC.

V usage is TRBV11-2 and J usage is TRBJ1-5; 7 positions agree with TRBD1. CDR3 length: 15 amino acids. Trimming cost V 5 bases and J 4 bases; bases outside gene matches: 8. Germline V CDR1 and CDR2: SGHAT, FQNNGV. The DNA for the CDR3 is TGTGCCAGCAGCCCGGGGGGGACAGTTAATCAGCCCCAGCATTTT. It specifies CASSPGGTVNQPQHF.

J is TRBJ1-1 and V is TRBV29-1; maybe TRBD1 (5 bases). Trimming removed 7 bases at V and 14 bases at J, with 26 bases between. Germline V gene lookup returns CDR1 SQVTM and CDR2 ANQGSEA. The CDR3 consists of 13 residues. In DNA form, the CDR3 reads TGCAGCGCCCAAAACGGGGCGGCAGAGGTTGAATTCTTT. This translates into CSAQNGAAEVEFF.

This clone has a single count. The genes are TRBV6-5 and TRBJ2-7; maybe TRBD1 (6 bases). Trimming pared 0 bases from V and 2 bases from J, leaving 14 bases between. Germline CDR1 MNHEY, CDR2 SVGAGI. CDR3 length equals 16 residues. CDR3 loop: CASSYSTPPGAYEQYF. CDR3 in DNA: TGTGCCAGCAGTTACTCTACCCCCCCAGGGGCCTACGAGCAGTACTTC.

The chain carries TRBV28 and TRBJ2-7, with D perhaps matching TRBD1 (6 bases). The CDR3 has 15 residues. The V end lost 6 bases, the J end lost 5 bases, and 20 bases lay between the germline ends. Per the germline V gene, CDR1 is MDHEN and CDR2 is SYDVKM. The CDR3 loop reads CASRLPQGFPNEQYF. CDR3 DNA sequence: TGTGCCAGCAGACTCCCTCAGGGGTTTCCGAACGAGCAGTACTTC.

The chain employs TRBV21-1 and TRBJ2-5. TRBV21-1 corresponds to a pseudogene. This CDR3 has 17 residues. CDR3 DNA: TGTGCCAGCAGCAAAGGAAGGGGGGAAGGGGGTAAAGAGACCCAGTACTTC. Translated: CASSKGRGEGGKETQYF.

V and J are TRBV6-5 and TRBJ2-5; TRBD1 matches at 8 bases. The trim removed 6 bases at V and 5 bases at J, leaving 5 bases unmatched. Germline CDR1 MNHEY, CDR2 SVGAGI. The CDR3 runs 13 residues. The DNA for the CDR3 is TGTGCCAGCAGCAGACAGGGGAGTGAGACCCAGTACTTC. It translates to CASSRQGSETQYF.

This sequence joins TRBV29-1 and TRBJ2-1; TRBD2 is a possible D gene (8 bases). V gave up 3 bases and J gave up 9 bases, with 24 bases separating them. This CDR3 comprises 16 residues. Germline CDR1 is SQVTM and CDR2 is ANQGSEA. The CDR3 loop is CSVDTGARLATSEQFF. In DNA, the CDR3 is TGCAGCGTTGATACAGGGGCGAGACTAGCGACCAGTGAGCAGTTCTTC.

V usage is TRBV7-8 and J usage is TRBJ1-4; TRBD1 matches at 7 bases. CDR1 is SGHVS, CDR2 FQNEAQ, per germline. The CDR3 runs to 15 residues. Trimming cost V 5 bases and J 5 bases; bases outside gene matches: 8. CDR3 bases: TGTGCCAGCAGCCGCAGCCGGGACAGAAATGAAAAACTGTTTTTT. Amino acids: CASSRSRDRNEKLFF.

This clone was recorded once. The V and J genes are TRBV13 and TRBJ2-5, with 12 bases lining up with TRBD2. The ends lost 4 bases at V and 2 bases at J; junction bases unmatched: 5. CDR1 PRHDT and CDR2 FYEKMQ come from the germline V gene (reference sequence). CDR3 size: 16 residues. The CDR3 protein is CASSSRTSGEQETQYF. The CDR3 DNA follows: TGTGCCAGCAGCTCGAGGACTAGCGGGGAACAAGAGACCCAGTACTTC.

The sample holds one count of this clone. The CDR3 spells CASSYSSGGGYEQYF. CDR3 sequence (DNA): TGTGCCAGCAGTTACTCATCGGGAGGGGGCTACGAGCAGTACTTC. V is TRBV6-5 and J is TRBJ2-7; 8 bases line up with TRBD2. The CDR3 totals 15 residues. J was trimmed by 3 bases and V by 0 bases; bases with no gene match: 4. The V gene's germline CDR1 is MNHEY and CDR2 SVGAGI.

The DNA for the CDR3 is TGTGCCAGCTCACCCCCCGGGACAGGGGTTAATTTGCGGCAGTACTTC. It codes for CASSPPGTGVNLRQYF. V and J are TRBV18 and TRBJ2-7, with 10 bases lining up with TRBD1. The germline V gene has CDR1 KGHSH and CDR2 LQKENI. The length of the CDR3 is 16 residues. The V gene end was trimmed by 3 bases and the J gene end by 9 bases; junction bases not matched to a gene: 14.

The rearrangement links TRBV5-4 to TRBJ2-1; D remains ambiguous. This CDR3 region has 15 residues. The ends were cut back, 0 bases at V and 0 bases at J, with 7 bases in the middle. The germline V gene encodes CDR1 SGHNT and CDR2 YYREEE (reference sequence). CDR3 nucleotides: TGTGCCAGCAGCTTGGCGGCGGCCTCCTACAATGAGCAGTTCTTC. Protein: CASSLAAASYNEQFF.

The chain is built from TRBV6-4 and TRBJ2-2, with D hard to call. V was cut by 2 bases and J by 7 bases, with 8 bases left in between. This CDR3 is built from 13 residues. Germline assignment: CDR1 MRHNA and CDR2 SNTAGT. CDR3 sequence: CASSDEAGGELFF. In nucleotides, the CDR3 is TGTGCCAGCAGTGACGAGGCAGGCGGGGAGCTGTTTTTT.

The chain couples TRBV5-1 to TRBJ1-2; 11 nucleotides align to TRBD1. Per germline, CDR1 SGHRS and CDR2 YFSETQ. The CDR3 extends over 15 amino acids. V gave up 3 bases and J gave up 4 bases; unmatched junction bases: 5. The DNA of the CDR3 is TGCGCCAGCAGCTCCGGGACAGGGGGGGTCTATGGCTACACCTTC. Protein sequence: CASSSGTGGVYGYTF.